The source of this T cell receptor beta chain is a study of shared clonotypes between healthy human individuals. Trimming cost V 5 bases and J 5 bases; bases outside gene matches: 3. The CDR3 is 13 amino acids. Germline CDR1 and CDR2: SGHVS and FQNEAQ. Both subsets, CD45RA+ naive and CD45RA-negative memory, were split from the CD4+ cells. The repertoire was sequenced with immunoSEQ multiplex PCR; TCRdb's copy has only in-frame clones and lacks some. The sample consists of more than 1.2 million clones, approximately 98.5% of them appearing once. J is TRBJ2-3 and V is TRBV7-8; 8 bases map to TRBD1. This TCR was sampled from a man aged 30 to 45 in good health. The sample consisted of naive CD4+ T cells sorted from blood. Stated subset: CD45RA+ positively selected. The DNA for the CDR3 is TGTGCCAGCAGCATCGGACAGGGAGATACGCAGTATTTT. Encoded protein: CASSIGQGDTQYF.